This T cell receptor beta chain was sequenced for a study of response to subunit inactivated influenza vaccine. The trim removed 0 bases at V and 6 bases at J, leaving 6 bases unmatched. This CDR3 spans 14 amino acids. Looked up from germline, CDR1 is SGHDT and CDR2 is YYEEEE. TCRdb re-analysed the RT-PCR reads in MiXCR, keeping a single row per CDR3 protein. In the table there are 450,000 to 600,000 distinct CDR3 sequences, approximately 17% of which are singletons. The rearrangement joins TRBV5-6 to TRBJ2-7, with 7 positions matching TRBD1. This specimen consisted of CD4+ T cells sorted from PBMCs, obtained less than 25 months after vaccination. This receptor was obtained from a man in his fifties or sixties who received an inactivated influenza vaccine. CDR3 residues: CASSLDYRGSEQYF. The CDR3 bases are TGTGCCAGCAGCTTGGATTACAGGGGCAGCGAGCAGTACTTC. The full variable domain, completed using reference TRBV5-6 and TRBJ2-7, is DAGVTQSPTHLIKTRGQQVTLRCSPKSGHDTVSWYQQALGQGPQFIFQYYEEEERQRGNFPDRFSGHQFPNYSSELNVNALLLGDSALYLCASSLDYRGSEQYFGPGTRLTVT.